This T cell receptor beta chain was documented in a study of blood T cell repertoires in COVID-19. About the research overall: From T cells, B-cell-depleted T cells, or PBMCs came the material, which was cDNA or gDNA.

Assignment of participants to cohorts was predicated upon participant-reported clinical history. Clones were sequenced by immunoSEQ multiplex PCR, and TCRdb holds only the in-frame ones, with some missing. Here the sample spans 390,000 or so clones, roughly 80% being singletons. Germline V gene data show CDR1 as SEHNR and CDR2 as FQNEAQ (reference sequence). The CDR3 sequence is 14 residues long. With V trimmed by 3 bases and J by 7 bases, 5 bases remained unmatched. The V call is TRBV7-9, the J call TRBJ1-2; TRBD1 agrees at 10 bases. Sequencing was done on a sample of PBMCs or T cells enriched from blood (not recorded which). The sequence derives from a woman aged 50 to 60 who had recovered from COVID-19. The CDR3 DNA reads TGTGCCAGCAGCTTGGGACAGGGGAGCTTTGGCTACACCTTC. Protein product: CASSLGQGSFGYTF.